This section outlines one T cell receptor (beta chain) sequence together with its context. The junction departs from the called germline gene at one end, perhaps through a read error. Treatment combined nivolumab, ipilimumab, aspirin, low-dose cyclophosphamide and low-dose radiotherapy in a dose-escalation trial. This sample is part of a study of low-dose radiotherapy and immunotherapy resistance in tumors. Overall study: The study delivered 0.5 Gy per fraction every 2 weeks to Cohort 1, totaling 6.5 Gy. Patients took oral aspirin 300 mg daily for four cycles from cycle 1 day 1. Patients received cyclophosphamide 200 mg/m2 intravenously every two weeks, the day before radiation-immunotherapy.

The germline CDR1 and CDR2 sequences are MNHEY and SVGAGI. CDR3 size: 13 residues. TRAV- and TRBV-specific primers, spanning alpha and beta chains, primed first-strand cDNA. For amplifying TCRs, the PCR ran for approximately 18 cycles with Phusion, which was used together with a constant-region primer and the adapter on the V primers. TCRdb re-called the reads through MiXCR, storing one row per CDR3 protein. The profile shows over 9,000 distinct CDR3 sequences, around 40% of them singletons. V is TRBV6-5 and J is TRBJ2-1; D is unclear. The receptor was isolated from a human donor with advanced metastatic prostate, ovarian, gallbladder or colorectal cancer (not recorded which). This table probably holds off-target reads from a library built for another chain. CDR3 protein: CAISERNGNEQFF. The CDR3 nucleotides are TGTGCCATCAGTGAGAGAAATGGGAATGAGCAGTTCTTC.